This passage covers 4 T cell receptor beta chains from one sample sequenced in a study of blood T cell repertoires in COVID-19. The assay was immunoSEQ multiplex PCR, and TCRdb's table has in-frame clones only and misses some. Of about 60,000 clones in the sample, approximately 82% were seen once. The sequencing input was peripheral blood. The origin of the receptors is a man older than 75 with acute or convalescent COVID-19.

V gene TRBV7-9 combines with J gene TRBJ2-1, with 10 bases aligning to TRBD2. The CDR3 contains 15 residues. Germline CDR1 SEHNR, CDR2 FQNEAQ (reference sequence). J gave up 5 bases and V 5 bases, and 6 bases lay outside the gene matches. Here the CDR3 reads CASSPTGLADNEQFF. The DNA of the CDR3 is TGTGCCAGCAGCCCTACCGGACTAGCGGACAATGAGCAGTTCTTC.

The chain joins TRBV5-1 to TRBJ1-1; D remains ambiguous. The CDR3 is 13 residues long. Germline-derived CDR1 and CDR2 are SGHRS and YFSETQ. V lost 4 bases and J lost 0, with 7 bases in between. The CDR3 loop is CASSGQVNTEAFF. The CDR3, as DNA: TGCGCCAGCAGCGGCCAAGTGAACACTGAAGCTTTCTTT.

The chain links TRBV11-2 to TRBJ2-2; a weak D match, TRBD2 (6 bases). Trimming stripped 5 bases from V and 0 bases from J, with 7 bases between. Germline assignment: CDR1 SGHAT and CDR2 FQNNGV. This CDR3 contains 14 residues. The CDR3 is CASSPSANTGELFF. The CDR3 region has the DNA TGTGCCAGCAGCCCTAGCGCGAACACCGGGGAGCTGTTTTTT.

The rearrangement links TRBV18 to TRBJ1-6; 11 bases map to TRBD1. The CDR3 length is 16 residues. CDR1 and CDR2 from the germline V gene are KGHSH and LQKENI. Trimming cost V 6 bases and J 5 bases; bases outside gene matches: 6. The CDR3 here is CASSSGQGANNSPLHF. The CDR3 DNA is TGTGCCAGCTCCTCCGGACAGGGGGCGAATAATTCACCCCTCCACTTT. Supplemented by reference TRBV18 and TRBJ1-6, the full variable domain reads NAGVMQNPRHLVRRRGQEARLRCSPMKGHSHVYWYRQLPEEGLKFMVYLQKENIIDESGMPKERFSAEFPKEGPSILRIQQVVRGDSAAYFCASSSGQGANNSPLHFGNGTRLTVT.